Sequencing of this T cell receptor beta chain was carried out in a study of T cell responses to AZD1222 COVID-19 vaccine. CDR3 length: 17 residues. Per germline, CDR1 SGHNT and CDR2 YYREEE (reference sequence). V was trimmed by 4 bases and J by 6 bases, leaving 24 bases between them. Measured with immunoSEQ multiplex PCR; TCRdb has only the in-frame clones, and not every one. The sample has roughly 150,000 clones, 90% to 95% seen once. The V and J genes are TRBV5-4 and TRBJ2-3; perhaps TRBD2 as D (6 bases). Sequencing used peripheral blood, obtained on day 0 of AZD1222 vaccination. The clonotype originates from an adult in good health. In DNA, the CDR3 is TGTGCCAGCAGCGTGGTGCCTACGGGAGTCGGTGCGGATACGCAGTATTTT. Encoded protein: CASSVVPTGVGADTQYF.